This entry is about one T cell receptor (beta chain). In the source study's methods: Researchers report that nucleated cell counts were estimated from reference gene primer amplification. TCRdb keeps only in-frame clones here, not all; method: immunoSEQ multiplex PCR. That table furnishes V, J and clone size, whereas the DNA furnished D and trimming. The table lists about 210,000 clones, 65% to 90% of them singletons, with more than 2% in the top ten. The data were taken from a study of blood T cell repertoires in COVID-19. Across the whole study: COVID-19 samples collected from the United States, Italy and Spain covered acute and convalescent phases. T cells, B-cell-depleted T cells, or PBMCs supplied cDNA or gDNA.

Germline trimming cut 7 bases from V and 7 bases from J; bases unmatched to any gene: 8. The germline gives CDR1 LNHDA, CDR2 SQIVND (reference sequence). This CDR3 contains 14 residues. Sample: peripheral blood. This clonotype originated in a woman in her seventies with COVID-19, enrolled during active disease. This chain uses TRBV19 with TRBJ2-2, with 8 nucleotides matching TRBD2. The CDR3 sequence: CASMREARNGELFF. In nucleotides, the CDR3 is TGTGCCAGTATGCGGGAGGCTCGGAACGGGGAGCTGTTTTTT.